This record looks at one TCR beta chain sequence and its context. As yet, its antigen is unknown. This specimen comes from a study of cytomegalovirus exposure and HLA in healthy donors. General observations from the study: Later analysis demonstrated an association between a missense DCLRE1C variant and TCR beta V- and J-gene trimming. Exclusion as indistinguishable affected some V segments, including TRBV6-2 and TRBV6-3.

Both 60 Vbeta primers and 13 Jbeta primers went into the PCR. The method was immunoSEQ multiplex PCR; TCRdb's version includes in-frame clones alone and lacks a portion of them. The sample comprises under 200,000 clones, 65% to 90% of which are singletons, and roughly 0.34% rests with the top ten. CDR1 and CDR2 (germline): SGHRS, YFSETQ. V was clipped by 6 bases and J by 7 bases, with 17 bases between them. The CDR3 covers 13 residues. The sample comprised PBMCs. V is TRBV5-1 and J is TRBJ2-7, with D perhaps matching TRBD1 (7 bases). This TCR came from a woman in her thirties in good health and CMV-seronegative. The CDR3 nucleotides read TGCGCCAGCAAGACAGAGGGGGCGGGGGAGCAGTACTTC. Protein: CASKTEGAGEQYF.